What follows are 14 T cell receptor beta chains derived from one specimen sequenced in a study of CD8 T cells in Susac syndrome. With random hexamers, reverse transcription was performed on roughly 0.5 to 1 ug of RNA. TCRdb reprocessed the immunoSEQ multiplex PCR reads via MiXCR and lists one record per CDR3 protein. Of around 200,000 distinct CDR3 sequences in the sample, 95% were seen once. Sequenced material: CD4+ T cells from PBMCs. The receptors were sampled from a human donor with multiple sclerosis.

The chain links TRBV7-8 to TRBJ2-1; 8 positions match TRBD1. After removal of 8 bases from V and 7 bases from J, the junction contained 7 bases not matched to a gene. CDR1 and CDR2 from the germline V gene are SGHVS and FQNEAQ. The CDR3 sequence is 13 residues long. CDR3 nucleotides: TGTGCCAGCCGACAGGACAGGGCAAATGAGCAGTTCTTC. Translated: CASRQDRANEQFF.

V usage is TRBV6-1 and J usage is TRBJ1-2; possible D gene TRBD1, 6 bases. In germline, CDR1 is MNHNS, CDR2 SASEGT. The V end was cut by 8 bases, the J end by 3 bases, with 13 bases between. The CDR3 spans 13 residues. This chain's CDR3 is CASGEQGHYGYTF. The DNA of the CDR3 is TGTGCCAGCGGGGAACAGGGTCACTATGGCTACACCTTC.

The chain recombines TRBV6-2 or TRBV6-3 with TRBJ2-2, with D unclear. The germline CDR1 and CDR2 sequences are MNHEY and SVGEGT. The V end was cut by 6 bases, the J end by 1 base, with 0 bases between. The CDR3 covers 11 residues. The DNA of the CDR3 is TGTGCCAGCAGGAACACCGGGGAGCTGTTTTTT. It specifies CASRNTGELFF.

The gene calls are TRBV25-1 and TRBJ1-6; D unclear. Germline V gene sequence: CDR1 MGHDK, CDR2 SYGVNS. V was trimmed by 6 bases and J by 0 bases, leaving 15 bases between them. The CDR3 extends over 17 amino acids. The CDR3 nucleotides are TGTGCCAGCAGCCCCGATGGCGGGAGCTCCTATAATTCACCCCTCCACTTT. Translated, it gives CASSPDGGSSYNSPLHF. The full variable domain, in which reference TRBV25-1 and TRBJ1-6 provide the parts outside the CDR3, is EADIYQTPRYLVIGTGKKITLECSQTMGHDKMYWYQQDPGMELHLIHYSYGVNSTEKGDLSSESTVSRIRTEHFPLTLESARPSHTSQYLCASSPDGGSSYNSPLHFGNGTRLTVT.

DNA for the CDR3: TGCAGCGTTCTTCCCCGACAGGGGGTCTACGAGCAGTACTTC. Translation gives CSVLPRQGVYEQYF. The V and J genes are TRBV29-1 and TRBJ2-7; 9 bases fit TRBD1. Germline V gene data show CDR1 as SQVTM and CDR2 as ANQGSEA. Trimming took 5 bases from V and 3 from J; bases not matched to a gene: 8. The CDR3 length is 14 residues.

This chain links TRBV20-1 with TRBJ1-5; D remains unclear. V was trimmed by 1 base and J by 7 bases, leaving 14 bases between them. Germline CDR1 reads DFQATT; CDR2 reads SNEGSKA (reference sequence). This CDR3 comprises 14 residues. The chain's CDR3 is CSARAGRTEQPQHF. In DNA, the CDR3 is TGCAGTGCTAGAGCCGGGCGGACTGAACAGCCCCAGCATTTT.

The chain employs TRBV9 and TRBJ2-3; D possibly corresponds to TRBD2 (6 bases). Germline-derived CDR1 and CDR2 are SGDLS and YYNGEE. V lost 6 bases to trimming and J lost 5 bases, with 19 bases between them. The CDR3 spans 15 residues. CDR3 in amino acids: CASTDLRKGGDTQYF. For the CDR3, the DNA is TGTGCCAGCACCGACCTTAGGAAGGGAGGAGATACGCAGTATTTT.

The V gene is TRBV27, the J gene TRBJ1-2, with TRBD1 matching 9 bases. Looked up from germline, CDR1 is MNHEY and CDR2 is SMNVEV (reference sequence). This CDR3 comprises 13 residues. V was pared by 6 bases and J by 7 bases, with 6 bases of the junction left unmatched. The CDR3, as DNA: TGTGCCAGCAGGCGGGGACAGGGCAGTGGCTACACCTTC. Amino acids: CASRRGQGSGYTF.

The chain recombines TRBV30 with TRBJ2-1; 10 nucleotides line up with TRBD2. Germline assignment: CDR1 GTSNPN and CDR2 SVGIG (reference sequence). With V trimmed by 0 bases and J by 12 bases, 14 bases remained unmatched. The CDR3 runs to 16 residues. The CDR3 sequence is CAWSVGLAGALSGQFF. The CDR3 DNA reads TGTGCCTGGAGTGTAGGGCTAGCGGGGGCCCTTTCTGGGCAGTTCTTC. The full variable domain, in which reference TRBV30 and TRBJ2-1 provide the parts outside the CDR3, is SQTIHQWPATLVQPVGSPLSLECTVEGTSNPNLYWYRQAAGRGLQLLFYSVGIGQISSEVPQNLSASRPQDRQFILSSKKLLLSDSGFYLCAWSVGLAGALSGQFFGPGTRLTVL.

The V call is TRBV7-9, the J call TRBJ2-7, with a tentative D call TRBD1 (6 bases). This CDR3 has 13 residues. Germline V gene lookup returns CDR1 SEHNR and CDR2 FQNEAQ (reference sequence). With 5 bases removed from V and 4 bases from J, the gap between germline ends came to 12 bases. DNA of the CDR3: TGTGCCAGCAGCCCAAATGACAGGTACGAGCAGTACTTC. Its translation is CASSPNDRYEQYF.

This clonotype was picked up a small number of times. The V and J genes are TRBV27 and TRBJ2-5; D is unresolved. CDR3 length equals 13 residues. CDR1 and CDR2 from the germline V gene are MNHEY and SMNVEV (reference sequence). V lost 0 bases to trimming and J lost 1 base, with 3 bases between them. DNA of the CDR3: TGTGCCAGCAGTTTATCTGGCCAAGAGACCCAGTACTTC. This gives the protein CASSLSGQETQYF.

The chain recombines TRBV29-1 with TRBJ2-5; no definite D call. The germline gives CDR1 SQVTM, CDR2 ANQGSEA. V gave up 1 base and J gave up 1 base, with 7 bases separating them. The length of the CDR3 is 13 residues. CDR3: CSVEGSVQETQYF. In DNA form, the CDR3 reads TGCAGCGTTGAAGGTTCTGTCCAAGAGACCCAGTACTTC.

CDR3 in amino acids: CSARDPQGGGTDTQYF. The CDR3 nucleotides are TGCAGTGCTAGAGACCCTCAGGGGGGAGGGACAGATACGCAGTATTTT. This chain links TRBV20-1 with TRBJ2-3; D might be TRBD1 or TRBD2, each matching 7 bases. V was shortened by 0 bases and J by 3 bases, with 16 bases between the two germline ends. The CDR3 is 16 amino acids. In germline, CDR1 is DFQATT, CDR2 SNEGSKA (reference sequence).

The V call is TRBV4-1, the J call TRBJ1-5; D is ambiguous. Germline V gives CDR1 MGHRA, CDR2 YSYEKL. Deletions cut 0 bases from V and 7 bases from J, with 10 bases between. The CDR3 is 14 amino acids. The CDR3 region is CASSQEGRRQPQHF. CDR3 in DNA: TGCGCCAGCAGCCAAGAAGGGAGGAGGCAGCCCCAGCATTTT.